Listed below are T cell receptor beta chains from one sample, sequenced in a study of post-analysis software for immune sequencing data. TCRdb fed the PCR reads into MiXCR, producing one record per CDR3 protein. The repertoire holds about 540,000 distinct CDR3 sequences, 34% seen once, with less than 6% in the top ten. Specimen: blood. Source of these receptors: a girl aged 2-17 years with multiple sclerosis. The CDR3 runs from the conserved cysteine through the conserved F or W. Rows may omit the clone size; those that give it use once, few, many or a size class.

V gene	clone size	CDR3 length	CDR3 protein
TRBV20-1	few	15	CSARDSLEGTDTQYF
TRBV12-3/TRBV12-4	-	16	CASSRASGGIQETQYF
TRBV7-2	-	15	CASTLDGASTDTQYF
TRBV15	few	14	CATSRDRGTETQYF
TRBV10-3	-	13	CAISDRQGNGYTF
TRBV5-1	-	15	CASSTGTARAGEQFF
TRBV5-1	-	15	CASSPRTGAKYEQYF
TRBV2	-	16	CASSEPVGTTQETQYF
TRBV4-2	-	15	CASSQDTRENTEAFF
TRBV24-1	-	14	CATSDPSGANVLTF
TRBV7-9	few	12	CASSSDTLEAFF
TRBV18	-	16	CASSLGQGVGNTEAFF
TRBV11-2	-	16	CASSLTGQGEEETQYF
TRBV9	few	16	CASSARPAGGHNEQFF
TRBV12-3/TRBV12-4	-	14	CASSFRQPFNEQYF
TRBV29-1	-	12	CSVDAGPYEQYF
TRBV6-6	many	15	CASKHPGGPGNEQFF
TRBV29-1	few	12	CSVAAGYYGYTF
TRBV29-1	few	14	CSVEDPGGRYEQYF
TRBV9	many	17	CASSFSLGTGIYNEQFF
TRBV11-2	many	16	CASSTSQGQLGETQYF
TRBV4-1	few	15	CASSQEGTAGNTIYF
TRBV5-1	many	14	CASSLGGQGYGYTF
TRBV20-1	few	13	CSASPSRDYGYTF
TRBV7-2	-	15	CASRRDTPTNAEAFF
TRBV7-8	once	15	CASSPGQGGNQPQHF
TRBV21-1	few	17	CASSKGEGRSSYNEQFF
TRBV18	-	15	CASSPLGGSNQPQHF
TRBV6-4	-	15	CASSDSNRGSETQYF
TRBV7-7	-	15	CASSPLGQGDTEAFF
TRBV7-3	-	14	CASRSQPGGNEQFF
TRBV12-3/TRBV12-4	few	17	CASSAPGLAGGKETQYF
TRBV3-1	few	15	CASSQDPAGGKTQYF
TRBV5-1	-	15	CASRRLAPFYNEQFF
TRBV18	few	18	CASSGGTSGGNSYNEQFF
TRBV5-1	-	14	CASSPGLRGSPLHF
TRBV6-6	-	14	CASSHEPWNTEAFF
TRBV7-8	-	17	CASSLRDRTDSNQPQHF
TRBV12-3/TRBV12-4	-	11	CARVGPDMQYF
TRBV5-5	few	17	CASSLPSRGASSYEQYF
TRBV12-5	once	17	CASGLVRGTGSTDTQYF
TRBV7-2	-	13	CASSLGSRGTQYF
TRBV6-1	-	14	CASRRGATTDTQYF
TRBV12-3/TRBV12-4	-	13	CVSRDSVSQPQHF
TRBV5-4	-	13	CASSLWNADTQYF
TRBV20-1	-	14	CSAPAIGANSPLHF
TRBV7-2	-	15	CASSSRDSKNEKPFF
TRBV10-3	few	17	CAIRGPGQGFSYNEQFF
TRBV15	-	13	CATDSGTNTEAFF
TRBV3-1	few	17	CASSHSAGGRSQETQYF
TRBV2	few	13	CASTARSDTEAFF
TRBV11-2	-	13	CASSPQGTTEAFF
TRBV9	-	14	CASSVGPENTEAFF
TRBV7-3	-	16	CASSLTGQASTDTQYF
TRBV5-1	few	14	CASSLEYGDEKLFF
TRBV5-1	few	16	CASSSGGGQGIHEQFF
TRBV5-1	few	14	CASSLYGGDEKLFF